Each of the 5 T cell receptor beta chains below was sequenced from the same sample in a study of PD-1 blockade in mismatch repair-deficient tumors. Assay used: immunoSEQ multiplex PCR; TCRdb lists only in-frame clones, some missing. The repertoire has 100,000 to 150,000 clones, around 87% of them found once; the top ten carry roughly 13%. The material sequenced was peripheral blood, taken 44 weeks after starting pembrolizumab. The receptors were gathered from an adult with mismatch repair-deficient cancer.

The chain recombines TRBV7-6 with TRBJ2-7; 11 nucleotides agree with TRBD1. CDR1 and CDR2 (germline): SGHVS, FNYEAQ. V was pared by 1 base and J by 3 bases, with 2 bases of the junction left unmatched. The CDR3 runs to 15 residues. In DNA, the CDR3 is TGTGCCAGCAGCTTAGGGGACAGGGGGGGCTACGAGCAGTACTTC. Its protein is CASSLGDRGGYEQYF.

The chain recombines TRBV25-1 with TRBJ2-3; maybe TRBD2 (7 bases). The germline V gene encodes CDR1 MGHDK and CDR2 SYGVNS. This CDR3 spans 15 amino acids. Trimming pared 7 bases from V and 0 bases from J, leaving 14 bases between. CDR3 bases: TGTGCCAGCACTAAAGCGGGACACAGCACAGATACGCAGTATTTT. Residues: CASTKAGHSTDTQYF.

The CDR3 nucleotides read TGCGCCAGCAGCTTACGGACAGGGGGCTTGATCACTGAAGCTTTCTTT. Residues: CASSLRTGGLITEAFF. The gene calls are TRBV5-1 and TRBJ1-1; 11 nucleotides match TRBD1. The germline V gene has CDR1 SGHRS and CDR2 YFSETQ. V lost 2 bases and J lost 4; bases outside the gene matches: 7. The CDR3 contains 16 residues. Together with reference TRBV5-1 and TRBJ1-1, the CDR3 gives the full variable domain: KAGVTQTPRYLIKTRGQQVTLSCSPISGHRSVSWYQQTPGQGLQFLFEYFSETQRNKGNFPGRFSGRQFSNSRSEMNVSTLELGDSALYLCASSLRTGGLITEAFFGQGTRLTVV.

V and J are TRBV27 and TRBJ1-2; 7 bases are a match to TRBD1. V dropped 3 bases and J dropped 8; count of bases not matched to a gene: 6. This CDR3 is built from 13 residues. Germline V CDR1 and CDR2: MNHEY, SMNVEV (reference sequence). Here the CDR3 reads CASSFGQGGGYTF. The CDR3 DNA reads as TGTGCCAGCAGTTTCGGCCAGGGGGGAGGCTACACCTTC.

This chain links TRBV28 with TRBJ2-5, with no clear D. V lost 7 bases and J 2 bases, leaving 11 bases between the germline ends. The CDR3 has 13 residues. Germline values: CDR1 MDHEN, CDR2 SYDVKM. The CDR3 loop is CASTVSQQETQYF. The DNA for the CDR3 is TGTGCCAGCACCGTGTCACAGCAAGAGACCCAGTACTTC.